Sequencing of this TCR beta chain was carried out in a study of regulatory T cells in long-lasting Graves disease. Only a few counts were recorded for this clonotype. A much more abundant neighbour one base away suggests this may be a read error. To make TCR beta libraries, researchers used iRepertoire HTBI primers and Arm-PCR of CDR3 regions. Via MiXCR, TCRdb re-called the multiplex PCR reads, giving one row per CDR3 protein. The table has some 230,000 distinct CDR3 sequences, 15% to 20% seen once. The time point denotes: newly diagnosed GD, antithyroid drugs for less than 3 months. Making the TCR library involved RNA that had been extracted from PBMCs. EDTA tubes collected 7.5 to 9 milliliters of peripheral blood. Germline assignment: CDR1 DFQATT and CDR2 SNEGSKA (reference sequence). This CDR3 comprises 13 residues.

The sequencing here drew on peripheral blood mononuclear cells (PBMCs), taken at new diagnosis, from a patient treated with antithyroid drugs. This TCR was sampled from a female donor with Graves disease. The J gene is TRBJ2-7, the V gene TRBV20-1; weak D call: TRBD2 (5 bases). CDR3: CSARGTWMDELYF. The CDR3 nucleotides are TGCAGTGCTAGAGGGACTTGGATGGACGAGCTGTACTTC.